This T cell receptor (beta chain) stems from a study of shared clonotypes between healthy human individuals. A word on this clone: Antigen: not known. The same CDR3 is also encoded by other DNA sequences in this sample.

Points from the study as a whole: Blood alone was sampled, and tissue repertoires likely differ.

The germline CDR1 and CDR2 sequences are LGHNT and FRNRAP. Trimming took 4 bases from V and 4 from J, leaving 5 bases between them. The CDR3 length is 12 residues. The table came from immunoSEQ multiplex PCR; TCRdb's copy has only in-frame clones and leaves some out. The sample contains 2 million to 3 million clones, more than 85% of which appear only once. V gene TRBV12-5 combines with J gene TRBJ1-5; no reliable D call. The TCR sequence derives from a man younger than 35 in good health. Some clones in this sample may be carry-over from other donors' samples. Sequencing used naive CD4+ T cells from PBMCs. Subset defined: CD45RA+ positively selected. CDR3 residues: CASGSSNQPQHF. CDR3 in DNA: TGTGCTAGTGGTTCTTCGAATCAGCCCCAGCATTTT.